This T cell receptor beta chain was observed in a study of T cells in Graves' hyperthyroidism and ophthalmopathy. Used for diagnoses were clinical symptoms, serum thyroxine and TRAb, thyroid ultrasound and orbital computed tomography. It was RNA transcripts that yielded the amplified TCR beta CDR3 regions. Initially, a first-round RT-PCR of the TCR CDR3 employed the HTBI primer set. Via MiXCR, TCRdb re-called the multiplex PCR reads, giving one row per CDR3 protein. The sample has about 640,000 distinct CDR3 sequences; about 20% are singletons. This clonotype has more than one count but fewer than ten. V gave up 4 bases and J gave up 3 bases, with 14 bases separating them. CDR1 and CDR2 from the germline V gene are SGHRS and YFSETQ. CDR3 length: 14 residues.

V is TRBV5-1 and J is TRBJ2-7, with a tentative D call TRBD2 (6 bases). This clonotype originated in a man in his thirties or forties with Graves' ophthalmopathy. Sequenced input: blood. CDR3 coding DNA: TGCGCCAGCAGCGCGGCGGGGATTAGCTACGAGCAGTACTTC. As protein: CASSAAGISYEQYF.